The clone carrying this TCR beta chain turned up a few times. The data originate from a study of response to subunit inactivated influenza vaccine. TCRdb re-analysed the RT-PCR reads in MiXCR, keeping a single row per CDR3 protein. Of 150,000 to 200,000 distinct CDR3 sequences in the sample, approximately 12% were seen once. Germline loops: CDR1 MNHEY, CDR2 SMNVEV (reference sequence). The CDR3 covers 13 residues. The V end was cut by 0 bases, the J end by 7 bases, with 6 bases between. This sample also appeared in a second study, on T cells expressing NK-cell markers. As reported in that work: 5'RACE template switching built TCR beta cDNA with unique molecular identifiers. Among the eight sequenced donors, seven tested HCMV-seropositive and one tested seronegative.

The sequence came from a man aged 45-65 years who received an inactivated influenza vaccine. This sample comprised CD8+ T cells sorted from PBMCs, obtained about 11 days after vaccination. The genes are TRBV27 and TRBJ2-2; no clear D. The CDR3 is CASSLSEDGELFF. CDR3 sequence (DNA): TGTGCCAGCAGTTTATCCGAAGACGGGGAGCTGTTTTTT.